The 2 T cell receptor beta chains below were found in one sample sequenced in a study of early T cells in non-severe SARS-CoV-2 infection. TCRdb itself ran the 5' RACE reads through MiXCR, one entry per CDR3 protein. The table includes approximately 66,000 distinct CDR3 sequences, under 15% detected once. The sequenced sample was whole blood. All receptors come from an adult who was a healthcare worker with PCR-confirmed SARS-CoV-2 infection or an uninfected control (not recorded which).

In this sample, this clonotype turned up many times. This chain connects TRBV6-2 or TRBV6-3 to TRBJ1-1; no clear D gene. Trimming removed 6 bases at V and 7 bases at J, with 12 bases between. The CDR3 sequence is 12 residues long. Germline V gene lookup returns CDR1 MNHEY and CDR2 SVGEGT. CDR3 sequence reads: CASSRPGSEAFF. CDR3 DNA: TGTGCCAGCAGCAGACCCGGGAGTGAAGCTTTCTTT.

This clonotype was detected a few times. The rearrangement joins TRBV5-1 to TRBJ2-1; no reliable D call. Germline V lookup: CDR1 SGHRS, CDR2 YFSETQ. This CDR3 contains 15 residues. V shed 1 base and J shed 5 bases, with 13 bases lying between them. CDR3 in amino acids: CASSLFSFRNNEQFF. CDR3 DNA sequence: TGCGCCAGCAGCTTGTTTAGTTTTAGGAACAATGAGCAGTTCTTC.